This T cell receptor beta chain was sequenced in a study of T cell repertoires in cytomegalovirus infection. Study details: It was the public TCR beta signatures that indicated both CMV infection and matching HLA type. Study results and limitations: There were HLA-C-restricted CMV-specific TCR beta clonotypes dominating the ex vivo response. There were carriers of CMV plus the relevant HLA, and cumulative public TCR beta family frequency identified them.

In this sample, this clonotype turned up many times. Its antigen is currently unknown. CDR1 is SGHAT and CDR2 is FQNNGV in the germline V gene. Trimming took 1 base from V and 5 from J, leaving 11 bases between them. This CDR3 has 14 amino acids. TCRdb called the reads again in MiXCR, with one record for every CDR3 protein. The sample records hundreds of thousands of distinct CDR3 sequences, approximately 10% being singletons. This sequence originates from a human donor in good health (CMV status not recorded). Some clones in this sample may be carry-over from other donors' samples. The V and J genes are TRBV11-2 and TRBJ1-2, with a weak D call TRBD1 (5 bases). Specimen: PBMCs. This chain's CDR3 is CASSLGPRAYGYTF. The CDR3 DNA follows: TGTGCCAGCAGCTTAGGCCCCAGGGCGTATGGCTACACCTTC.